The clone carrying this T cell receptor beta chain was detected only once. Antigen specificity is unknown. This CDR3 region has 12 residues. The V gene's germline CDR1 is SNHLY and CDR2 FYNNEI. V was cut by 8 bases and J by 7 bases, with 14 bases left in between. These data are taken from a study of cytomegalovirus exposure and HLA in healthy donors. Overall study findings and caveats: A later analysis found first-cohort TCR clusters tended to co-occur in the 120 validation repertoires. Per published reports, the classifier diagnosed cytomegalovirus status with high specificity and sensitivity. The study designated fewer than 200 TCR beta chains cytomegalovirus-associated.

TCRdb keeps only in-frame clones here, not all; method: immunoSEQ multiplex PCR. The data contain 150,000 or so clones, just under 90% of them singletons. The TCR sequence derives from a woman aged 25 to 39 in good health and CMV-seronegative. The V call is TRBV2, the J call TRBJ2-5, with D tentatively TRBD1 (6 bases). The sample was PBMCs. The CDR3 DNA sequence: TGTGCCAGCGCGAACAGGGCGGGGACCCAGTACTTC. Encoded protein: CASANRAGTQYF. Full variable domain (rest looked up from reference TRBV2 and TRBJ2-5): EPEVTQTPSHQVTQMGQEVILRCVPISNHLYFYWYRQILGQKVEFLVSFYNNEISEKSEIFDDQFSVERPDGSNFTLKIRSTKLEDSAMYFCASANRAGTQYFGPGTRLLVL.